The clone carrying this T cell receptor (beta chain) has only one observation. At one end the junction does not follow the germline gene, possibly because of a read error. This sample was taken from a study of blood T cell repertoires in COVID-19. From germline, CDR1 is LNHNV and CDR2 YYDKDF (reference sequence). CDR3 size: 16 residues. Here immunoSEQ multiplex PCR was the method, and the copy in TCRdb shows in-frame clones only, minus some. The sample carries approximately 93,000 clones, roughly 88% recorded once. The V call is TRBV15, the J call TRBJ2-7; TRBD1 matches 10 bases. This TCR was recovered from a man aged 50-59 years with COVID-19, enrolled during active disease. Sequenced sample: peripheral blood. In DNA form, the CDR3 reads TGTGCCACCAGCGGAGACAGGGGGCACAGCTCCTACGAGCAGTACTTC. The encoded protein is CATSGDRGHSSYEQYF.